This entry concerns a single TCR beta chain. What it recognizes is unknown. The CDR3 is 15 amino acids. The V gene lost 2 bases and the J gene lost 4 bases, with 11 bases spanning the gap. The V gene's germline CDR1 is SEHNR and CDR2 FQNEAQ (reference sequence). This sample is part of a study of cytomegalovirus exposure and HLA in healthy donors. About the study: An early data release held some 85 million unique TCRs from HLA-typed donors. Whole-study results and caveats: Researchers left out some V segments, among them TRBV6-2 and TRBV6-3, as indistinguishable.

With 60 Vbeta and 13 Jbeta primers, the PCR was carried out. Authors' processing steps: In a later analysis, approximately 80 million unique TCR beta chains included roughly 11 million shared by two or more donors. Libraries were prepared by immunoSEQ multiplex PCR; TCRdb keeps only in-frame clonotypes and omits some of them. That table supplies the V and J calls and clone size; D and trimming were determined from the DNA. The table shows over 100,000 clones, with about 80% occurring only once. The sequence was obtained from a woman in her forties or fifties in good health and CMV-seropositive. Input material: PBMCs. This rearrangement joins TRBV7-9 to TRBJ2-2; D is perhaps TRBD1 (5 bases). In nucleotides, the CDR3 is TGTGCCAGCAGCTTACCCGCCCAGGGCACCGGGGAGCTGTTTTTT. This sequence encodes CASSLPAQGTGELFF.